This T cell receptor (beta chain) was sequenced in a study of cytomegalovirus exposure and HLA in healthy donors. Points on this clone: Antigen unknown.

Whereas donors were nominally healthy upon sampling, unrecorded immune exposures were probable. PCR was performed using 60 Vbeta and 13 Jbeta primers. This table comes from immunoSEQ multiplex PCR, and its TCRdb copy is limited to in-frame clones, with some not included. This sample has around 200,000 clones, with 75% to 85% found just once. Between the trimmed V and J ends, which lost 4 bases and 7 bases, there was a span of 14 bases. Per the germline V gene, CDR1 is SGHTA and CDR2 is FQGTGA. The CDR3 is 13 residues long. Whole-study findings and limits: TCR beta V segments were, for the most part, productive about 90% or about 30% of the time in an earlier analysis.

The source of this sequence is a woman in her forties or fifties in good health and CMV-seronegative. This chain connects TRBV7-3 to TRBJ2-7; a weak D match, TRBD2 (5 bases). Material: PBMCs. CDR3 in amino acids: CASSSGIAGEQYF. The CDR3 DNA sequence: TGTGCCAGCAGCTCCGGGATAGCCGGGGAGCAGTACTTC.